This T cell receptor beta chain was retrieved from a study of T cells after posttransplantation cyclophosphamide (dated by TCRdb to the mid-2010s). About the full investigation: The study tracked T cell repertoire reconstitution by TRB sequencing after myeloablative bone marrow transplantation using posttransplantation cyclophosphamide as GVHD prophylaxis. Antigen receptor sequencing covered samples from 30 to 45 PTCy-treated patients and over 15 of their related bone marrow donors. Blood from all 35 or so PTCy patients who had 1-year posttransplant specimens underwent TRB sequencing. TRB sequencing was also done on up to about 3 additional blood samples from 2 to 5.2 years after transplant in 3 patients, and on pretransplant blood from several patients. Because TRA and TRB clonality were tightly correlated in 9 samples, subsequent TCR analyses were focused on TRB only. Public TRB sequences were compared against a database of over 3,500 sequences linked to responses to pathogens, tumor antigens, self-antigens and alloantigens.

Genomic DNA was used for TRB sequencing, which was performed with the immunoSEQ assay at survey resolution or with the hsTCRB kit. As for how the authors treated the data: The immunoSEQ software handled initial read processing, and the LymphoSeq R package was used for repertoire analyses. For each TRB dataset, clonality was calculated as 1 minus normalized Shannon entropy, and the Gini coefficient was computed as well. To infer phenotypes in unsorted samples, TRB sequences from sorted subsets of the recipient or donor were mapped onto unsorted samples from the same recipient. As stored in TCRdb, this immuneACCESS dataset retains in-frame rearrangements with V and J assigned. A fraction of the clones does not appear; measured against another copy, unresolved V genes explain less than half of the discrepancy, and the remainder lacks a known reason. Clone size and V and J calls were adopted from that table, with D and trimming inferred from the DNA. The sample contains over 15,000 clones, 70% to 80% of them found a single time. 25% to 30% of the sample is in the top ten clones.

Trimming removed 5 bases from V and 0 bases from J, leaving 14 bases between the germline ends. The germline V gene supplies CDR1 SGHAT and CDR2 FQNNGV. The CDR3, cysteine through phenylalanine, is 15 amino acids long. The retained sequence is limited to the CDR3, 45 bases, with the frame set at the first base. A remark on this clone: The antigen this receptor binds is unknown. No much larger clone is present one base from it, and per-base qualities are unavailable.

Interpreted using the paper, the treatment or condition label stands for: high-dose cyclophosphamide on days +3 and +4 as single-agent GVHD prophylaxis. PTCy patients received busulfan and fludarabine conditioning, a related or unrelated marrow graft, and cyclophosphamide on days +3 and +4. The PTCy-treated patients were drawn from a prospective, multi-institutional clinical trial. Mononuclear cells from peripheral blood and bone marrow were separated by Ficoll-Hypaque density centrifugation and then cryopreserved. The study at large found these results: Donor-recipient similarity was low at 1-2 months but rose over the first year, and later blood repertoires were often dominated by donor CD8+ memory clones. Across the 35 to 55 patients, TRB clonality was highly associated with recipient CMV seropositivity and CMV reactivation, and diversity with PTCy was similar to that in the CNI/methotrexate controls. The TRB repertoires of T cells infiltrating skin or the GI tract showed only limited overlap with the TRB repertoires found in blood.

The V and J genes are TRBV11-2 and TRBJ2-7; a tentative D call is TRBD2 (6 bases match). Material: PBMCs, obtained after an allogeneic stem cell transplant with post-transplant cyclophosphamide. The source of this sequence is a male patient between 25 and 39 years old who received an allogeneic stem cell transplant from a related donor, was CMV-positive, and had acute GVHD only. Following a transplant, a fraction of the T cells may be traceable to the graft donor. The DNA sequence is TGTGCCAGCAGCGCGGACTATCCGAGCTCCTACGAGCAGTACTTC. This gives the protein CASSADYPSSYEQYF.